This is a list of T cell receptor beta chains from one sample in a study of blood T cell repertoires in COVID-19. Only in-frame clones appear in the TCRdb table, and some are missing; sequencing was by immunoSEQ multiplex PCR. Among about 140,000 clones listed, roughly four fifths were seen once. Sequencing input: peripheral blood. The receptors were gathered from a human donor in a cohort sampled during active COVID-19. Both conserved end residues are part of each CDR3. The D gene is left open where the match is weak. Expanded clones get a size class; other rows say once, few or many, or leave the size out.

j_call cdr3_length clone_size d_call v_call cdr3_nt cdr3_aa
TRBJ2-2 18 NA NA TRBV2 TGTGCCAGCAGCCACCGAGGAAGGGGCGATCCGAACACCGGGGAGCTGTTTTTT CASSHRGRGDPNTGELFF
TRBJ2-7 24 NA TRBD2 TRBV19 TGTGCCAGTAGCCCCTACCGGGTGTTTCCGTCAACTAGCGGGGGGGTTGTTCTCGGGTACGAGCAGTACTTC CASSPYRVFPSTSGGVVLGYEQYF
TRBJ1-4 15 NA NA TRBV5-1 TGCGCCAGCAGCTTATCATGGCAATCTAATGAAAAACTGTTTTTT CASSLSWQSNEKLFF
TRBJ2-5 15 once NA TRBV25-1 TGTGCCAGCAGTTCAGCGGTTGGCGTGGGAGAGACCCAGTACTTC CASSSAVGVGETQYF
TRBJ1-3 16 NA NA TRBV5-1 TGCGCCAGCAGCTTGTCGGAATCTTCGGGTGGAAACACCATATATTTT CASSLSESSGGNTIYF
TRBJ1-1 14 NA NA TRBV19 TGTGCCAGTAGTCCGGGACATTTGAACACTGAAGCTTTCTTT CASSPGHLNTEAFF
TRBJ1-5 15 NA TRBD1 TRBV28 TGTGCCAGCAGTTCAACTACAGGGGGCCCTCAGCCCCAGCATTTT CASSSTTGGPQPQHF
TRBJ1-4 15 few NA TRBV5-1 TGCGCCAGCAGCTTCTCCGGGACACAACATGAAAAACTGTTTTTT CASSFSGTQHEKLFF
TRBJ1-6 15 once NA TRBV5-6 TGTGCCAGCAGCTTGGTTGGCAGGGAGGAATCACCCCTCCACTTT CASSLVGREESPLHF
TRBJ2-5 14 NA TRBD1 TRBV7-2 TGTGCCAGCAGCGCCGACAGGGGACAAGAGACCCAGTACTTC CASSADRGQETQYF
TRBJ2-7 13 NA NA TRBV5-4 TGTGCCAGCAGCGTAGGAGTGAATGGCGAGCAGTACTTC CASSVGVNGEQYF
TRBJ2-7 17 NA NA TRBV4-2 TGTGCCAGCAGCCAAGAGGGGCGCGTAGGAAACGCCTACGAGCAGTACTTC CASSQEGRVGNAYEQYF
TRBJ2-5 14 NA NA TRBV5-4 TGTGCCAGCAGCTTAGGGCCAGGGAGGGAGACCCAGTACTTC CASSLGPGRETQYF
TRBJ2-2 16 NA TRBD2 TRBV18 TGTGCCAGCTCACCACTAATGCGGGGGGACACCGGGGAGCTGTTTTTT CASSPLMRGDTGELFF
TRBJ2-1 11 NA NA TRBV10-3 TGTGCCATCAGCCGGGGGAGTGAGCAGTTCTTC CAISRGSEQFF
TRBJ1-1 14 few NA TRBV10-1 TGCGCCAGCAGGAGTGGCGAGGTAAACACTGAAGCTTTCTTT CASRSGEVNTEAFF
TRBJ2-7 16 NA TRBD1 TRBV25-1 TGTGCCAGCAGTGAGATATCAGGACAGGGCTCCTACGAGCAGTACTTC CASSEISGQGSYEQYF
TRBJ1-6 18 NA NA TRBV28 TGTGCCAGCAGTTTAGTAGGGGGTTTAGGCTCCTATAATTCACCCCTCCACTTT CASSLVGGLGSYNSPLHF
TRBJ2-7 15 few NA TRBV13 TGTGCCAGCAGCAAACCCACCAGCCCAGACTCCGAGCAGTACTTC CASSKPTSPDSEQYF
TRBJ1-6 15 few NA TRBV3-1/TRBV3-2 TGTGCCAGCAGCCAAGGAAACAGGGAGGGTTCACCCCTCCACTTT CASSQGNREGSPLHF
TRBJ2-1 15 NA TRBD1 TRBV18 TGTGCCAGCTCACCAATGGGGACAGGAGGGAATGAGCAGTTCTTC CASSPMGTGGNEQFF
TRBJ1-2 12 NA NA TRBV5-6 TGTGCCAGCAGCTTGGCCTCCTATGGCTACACCTTC CASSLASYGYTF
TRBJ2-1 14 NA TRBD2 TRBV7-9 TGTGCCAGCAGCTTAGGATATGGGGGGGTTGAGCAGTTCTTC CASSLGYGGVEQFF
TRBJ2-1 15 NA TRBD2 TRBV19 TGTGCCAGTAGTATCGGAGCGGGACCTTACAATGAGCAGTTCTTC CASSIGAGPYNEQFF
TRBJ2-2 16 NA NA TRBV27 TGTGCCAGCAGTACGACCGGAAAGGGGATTACCGGGGAGCTGTTTTTT CASSTTGKGITGELFF
TRBJ2-3 15 NA NA TRBV9 TGTGCCAGCAGCGTAGATCCGGGGGGCTCAGATACGCAGTATTTT CASSVDPGGSDTQYF
TRBJ1-2 12 NA NA TRBV12-3/TRBV12-4 TGTGCCAGCAGTAGAACAGGTTATGGCTACACCTTC CASSRTGYGYTF
TRBJ2-5 18 NA TRBD2 TRBV4-1 TGCGCCAGCAGCCAAGATCGGCTAGCGGGGGGATTGGGGGAAACCCAGTACTTC CASSQDRLAGGLGETQYF
TRBJ2-5 15 NA TRBD1 TRBV4-1 TGCGCCAGCAGCCGAATACAGGGGGCAGGGGAGACCCAGTACTTC CASSRIQGAGETQYF
TRBJ2-2 14 NA NA TRBV7-3 TGTGCCAGCGGGGCGAATATTGGCGCCGGGGAGCTGTTTTTT CASGANIGAGELFF
TRBJ2-5 12 NA NA TRBV7-9 TGTGCCAGCAGCCCGTCCGGGGAGACCCAGTACTTC CASSPSGETQYF
TRBJ2-5 15 NA NA TRBV7-2 TGTGCCAGCAGCCCGATGGGACTCCCTGGAGAGACCCAGTACTTC CASSPMGLPGETQYF
TRBJ2-1 12 NA NA TRBV28 TGTGCCAGCATATCAGGTGTCAATGAGCAGTTCTTC CASISGVNEQFF
TRBJ2-6 17 NA NA TRBV19 TGTGCCAGTAGTATTCTTGTTTCGGGAACTGGGGCCAACGTCCTGACTTTC CASSILVSGTGANVLTF
TRBJ2-3 14 NA NA TRBV2 TGTGCCAGCAGTGAAATACAGGGTACAGATACGCAGTATTTT CASSEIQGTDTQYF
TRBJ1-3 14 NA TRBD1 TRBV5-8 TGTGCCAGCTCTCCTTCGGACAGGGCGAACACCATATATTTT CASSPSDRANTIYF
TRBJ1-1 13 NA NA TRBV7-9 TGTGCCAGCAGCCCGAGGATGAACACTGAAGCTTTCTTT CASSPRMNTEAFF
TRBJ1-5 15 NA NA TRBV6-5 TGTGCCAGCAGCCCGCGGGGGGCTTGGGGGCAGCCCCAGCATTTT CASSPRGAWGQPQHF
TRBJ1-2 12 once NA TRBV7-2 TGTGCCAGCAGCTTATTGGGGGGAGGCTACACCTTC CASSLLGGGYTF
TRBJ2-5 16 NA TRBD1 TRBV18 TGTGCCAGCTCACCACCCGGGACAGGGATGCCGGAGACCCAGTACTTC CASSPPGTGMPETQYF
TRBJ1-5 16 few NA TRBV2 TGTGCCAGCAGCCTGGATGTCGCGGATGGTAATCAGCCCCAGCATTTT CASSLDVADGNQPQHF